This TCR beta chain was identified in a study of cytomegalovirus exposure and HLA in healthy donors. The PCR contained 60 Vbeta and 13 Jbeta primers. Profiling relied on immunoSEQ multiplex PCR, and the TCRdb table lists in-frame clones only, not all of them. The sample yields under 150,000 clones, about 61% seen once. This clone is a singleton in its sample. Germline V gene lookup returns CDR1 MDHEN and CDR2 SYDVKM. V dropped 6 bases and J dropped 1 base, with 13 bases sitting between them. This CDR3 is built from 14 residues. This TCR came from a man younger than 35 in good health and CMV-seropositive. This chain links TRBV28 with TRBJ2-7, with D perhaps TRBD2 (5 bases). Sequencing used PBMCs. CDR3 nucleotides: TGTGCCAGCAGCTCCCCCGGGATGTCCTACGAGCAGTACTTC. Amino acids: CASSSPGMSYEQYF.